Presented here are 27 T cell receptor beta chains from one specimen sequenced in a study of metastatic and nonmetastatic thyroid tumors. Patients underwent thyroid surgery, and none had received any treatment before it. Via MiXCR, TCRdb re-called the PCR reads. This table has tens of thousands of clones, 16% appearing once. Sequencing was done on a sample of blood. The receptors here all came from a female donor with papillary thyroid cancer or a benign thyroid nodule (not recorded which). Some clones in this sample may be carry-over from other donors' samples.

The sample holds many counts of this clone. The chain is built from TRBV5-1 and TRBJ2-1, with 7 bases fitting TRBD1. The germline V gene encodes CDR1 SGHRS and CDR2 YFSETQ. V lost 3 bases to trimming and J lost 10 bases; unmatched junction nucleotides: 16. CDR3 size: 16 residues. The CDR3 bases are TGCGCCAGCAGCTCGACAGGGACGGTTGGCGATGAGGAGCAGTTCTTC. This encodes CASSSTGTVGDEEQFF.

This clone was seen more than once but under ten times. The CDR3 DNA follows: TGTGCCACCAAGACAACTAGCGGGAGGGCCAGAGATACGCAGTATTTT. Protein product: CATKTTSGRARDTQYF. This chain links TRBV15 with TRBJ2-3; TRBD2 agrees at 13 bases. The CDR3 sequence is 16 residues long. Germline V CDR1 and CDR2: LNHNV, YYDKDF (reference sequence). Trimming at V came to 7 bases and at J to 5 bases, leaving 9 bases not matched to a gene.

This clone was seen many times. The CDR3 sequence: CASSPDREGTEAFF. As DNA, the CDR3 is TGCGCCAGCAGCCCGGACAGGGAAGGGACTGAAGCTTTCTTT. The rearrangement uses TRBV5-1 and TRBJ1-1, with 8 bases identical to TRBD1. The CDR3 extends over 14 amino acids. The germline CDR1 and CDR2 sequences are SGHRS and YFSETQ. V shed 4 bases, J shed 5 bases, and the junction held 7 bases outside the gene matches.

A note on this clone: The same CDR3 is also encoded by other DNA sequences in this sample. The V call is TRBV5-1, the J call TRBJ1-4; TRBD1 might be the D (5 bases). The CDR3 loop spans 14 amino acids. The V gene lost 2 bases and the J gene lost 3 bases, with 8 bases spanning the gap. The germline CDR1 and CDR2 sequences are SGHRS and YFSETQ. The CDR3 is CASSFGTANEKLFF. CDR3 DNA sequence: TGCGCCAGCAGCTTCGGGACGGCTAATGAAAAACTGTTTTTT.

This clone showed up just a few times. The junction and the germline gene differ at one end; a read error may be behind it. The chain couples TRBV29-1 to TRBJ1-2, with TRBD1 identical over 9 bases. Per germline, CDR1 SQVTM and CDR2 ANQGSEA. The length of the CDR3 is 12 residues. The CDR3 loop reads CSVWDRVYCYTF. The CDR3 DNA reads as TGCAGCGTCTGGGACAGGGTCTATTGCTACACCTTC.

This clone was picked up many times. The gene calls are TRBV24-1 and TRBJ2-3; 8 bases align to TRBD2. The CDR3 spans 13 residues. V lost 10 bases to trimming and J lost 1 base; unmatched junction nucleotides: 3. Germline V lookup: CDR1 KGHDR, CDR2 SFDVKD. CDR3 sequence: CATSGSGTDTQYF. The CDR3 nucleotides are TGTGCCACGAGCGGGAGCGGCACAGATACGCAGTATTTT.

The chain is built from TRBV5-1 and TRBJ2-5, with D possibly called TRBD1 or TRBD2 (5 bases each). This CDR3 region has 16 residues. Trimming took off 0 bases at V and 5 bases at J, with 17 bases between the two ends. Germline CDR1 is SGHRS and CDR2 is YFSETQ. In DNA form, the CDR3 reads TGCGCCAGCAGCTTGGACGGGACGCCGAGGAGGGAGACCCAGTACTTC. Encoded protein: CASSLDGTPRRETQYF.

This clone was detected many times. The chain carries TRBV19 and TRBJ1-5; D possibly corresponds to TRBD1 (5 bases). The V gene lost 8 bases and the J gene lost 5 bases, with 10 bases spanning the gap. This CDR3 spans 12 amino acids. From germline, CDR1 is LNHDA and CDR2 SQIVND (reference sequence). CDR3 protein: CASGTPYQPQHF. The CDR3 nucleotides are TGTGCCAGTGGGACCCCCTATCAGCCCCAGCATTTT.

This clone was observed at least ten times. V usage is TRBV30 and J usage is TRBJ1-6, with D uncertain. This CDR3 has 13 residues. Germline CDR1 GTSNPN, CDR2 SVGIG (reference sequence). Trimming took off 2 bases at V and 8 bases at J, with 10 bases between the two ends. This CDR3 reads CAWSPRRDSPLHF. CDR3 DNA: TGTGCCTGGAGTCCCAGGAGGGATTCACCCCTCCACTTT.

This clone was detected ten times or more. CDR3 coding DNA: TGTGCCAGCAGTTTAATAGGGGGTGGAAACACCATATATTTT. Its translation: CASSLIGGGNTIYF. This chain connects TRBV28 to TRBJ1-3; a weak D match, TRBD1 (6 bases). Trimming pared 2 bases from V and 3 bases from J, leaving 8 bases between. The CDR3 loop spans 14 amino acids. Germline V gene sequence: CDR1 MDHEN, CDR2 SYDVKM.

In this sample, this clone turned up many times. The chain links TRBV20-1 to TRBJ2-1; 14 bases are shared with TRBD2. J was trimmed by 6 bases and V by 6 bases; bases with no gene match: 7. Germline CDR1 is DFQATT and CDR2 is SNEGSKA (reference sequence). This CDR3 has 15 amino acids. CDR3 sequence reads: CSAKGTSGRRNEQFF. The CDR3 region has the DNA TGCAGTGCCAAGGGGACTAGCGGGAGACGCAATGAGCAGTTCTTC.

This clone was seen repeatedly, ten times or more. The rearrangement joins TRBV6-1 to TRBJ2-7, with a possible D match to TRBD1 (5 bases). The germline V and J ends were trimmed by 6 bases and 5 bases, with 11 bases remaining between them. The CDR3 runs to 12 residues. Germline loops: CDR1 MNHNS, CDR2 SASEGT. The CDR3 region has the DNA TGTGCCAGCAGCGTAGTCAGGGACGAGCAGTACTTC. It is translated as CASSVVRDEQYF.

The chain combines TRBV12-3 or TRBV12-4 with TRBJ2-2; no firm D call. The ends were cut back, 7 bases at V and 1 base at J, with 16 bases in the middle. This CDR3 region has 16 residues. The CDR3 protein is CASTIRARKNTGELFF. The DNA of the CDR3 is TGTGCCAGCACAATAAGGGCTAGGAAGAACACCGGGGAGCTGTTTTTT.

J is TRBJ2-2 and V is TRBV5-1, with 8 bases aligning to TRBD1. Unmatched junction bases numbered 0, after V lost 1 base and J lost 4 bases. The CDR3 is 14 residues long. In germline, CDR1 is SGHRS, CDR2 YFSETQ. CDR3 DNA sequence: TGCGCCAGCAGCTTGACAGGGGGCACCGGGGAGCTGTTTTTT. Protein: CASSLTGGTGELFF.

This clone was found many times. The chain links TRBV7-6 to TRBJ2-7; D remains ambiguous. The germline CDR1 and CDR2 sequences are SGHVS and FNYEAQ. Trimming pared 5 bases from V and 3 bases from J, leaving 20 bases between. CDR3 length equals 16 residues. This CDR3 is CASSLQTSVASYEQYF. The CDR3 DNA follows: TGTGCCAGCAGCCTACAGACAAGCGTCGCAAGCTACGAGCAGTACTTC. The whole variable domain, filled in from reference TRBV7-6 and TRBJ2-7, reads GAGVSQSPRYKVTKRGQDVALRCDPISGHVSLYWYRQALGQGPEFLTYFNYEAQQDKSGLPNDRFSAERPEGSISTLTIQRTEQRDSAMYRCASSLQTSVASYEQYFGPGTRLTVT.

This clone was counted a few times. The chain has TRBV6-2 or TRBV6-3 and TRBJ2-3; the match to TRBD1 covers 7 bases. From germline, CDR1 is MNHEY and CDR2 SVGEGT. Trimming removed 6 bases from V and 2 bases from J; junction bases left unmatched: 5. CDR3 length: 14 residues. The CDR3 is CASSQGTVTDTQYF. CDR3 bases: TGTGCCAGCAGCCAAGGGACAGTCACAGATACGCAGTATTTT.

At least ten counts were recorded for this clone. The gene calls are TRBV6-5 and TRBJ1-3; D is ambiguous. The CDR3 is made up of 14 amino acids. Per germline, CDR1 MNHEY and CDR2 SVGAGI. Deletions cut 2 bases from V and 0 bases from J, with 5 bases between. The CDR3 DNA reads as TGTGCCAGCAGTTACGACGGCTCTGGAAACACCATATATTTT. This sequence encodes CASSYDGSGNTIYF.

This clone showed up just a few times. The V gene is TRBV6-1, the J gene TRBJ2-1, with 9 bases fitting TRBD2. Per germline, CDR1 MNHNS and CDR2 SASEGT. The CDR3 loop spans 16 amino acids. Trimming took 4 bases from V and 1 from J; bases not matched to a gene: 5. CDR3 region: CASSGVSGRSYNEQFF. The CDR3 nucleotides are TGTGCCAGCAGTGGAGTGAGCGGGAGGTCCTACAATGAGCAGTTCTTC.

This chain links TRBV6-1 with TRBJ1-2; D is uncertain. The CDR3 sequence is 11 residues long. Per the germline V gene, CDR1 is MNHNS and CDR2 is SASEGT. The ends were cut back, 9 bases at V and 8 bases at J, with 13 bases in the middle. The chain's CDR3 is CASRSGSGYTF. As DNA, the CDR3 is TGTGCCAGTAGGTCGGGTAGCGGCTACACCTTC.

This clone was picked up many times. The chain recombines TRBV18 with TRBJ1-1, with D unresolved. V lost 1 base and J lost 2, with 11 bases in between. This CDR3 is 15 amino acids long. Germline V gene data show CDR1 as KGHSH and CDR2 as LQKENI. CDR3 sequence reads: CASSPLTTDNTEAFF. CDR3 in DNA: TGTGCCAGCTCACCACTAACGACCGACAACACTGAAGCTTTCTTT.

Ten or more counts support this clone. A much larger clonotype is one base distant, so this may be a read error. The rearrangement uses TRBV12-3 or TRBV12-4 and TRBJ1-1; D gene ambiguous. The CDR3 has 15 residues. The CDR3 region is CASSLAGVLNTEASF. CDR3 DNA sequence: TGTGCCAGCAGTTTAGCCGGGGTCTTGAACACTGAAGCTTCCTTT.

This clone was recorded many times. The DNA for the CDR3 is TGCGCCAGCAGCTTGGCCGTCTCCAGTTACGAGCAGTACTTC. Encoded protein: CASSLAVSSYEQYF. The chain carries TRBV5-1 and TRBJ2-7, with D unresolved. The V gene lost 0 bases and the J gene lost 4 bases, with 11 bases spanning the gap. The V gene's germline CDR1 is SGHRS and CDR2 YFSETQ. The CDR3 runs 14 residues.

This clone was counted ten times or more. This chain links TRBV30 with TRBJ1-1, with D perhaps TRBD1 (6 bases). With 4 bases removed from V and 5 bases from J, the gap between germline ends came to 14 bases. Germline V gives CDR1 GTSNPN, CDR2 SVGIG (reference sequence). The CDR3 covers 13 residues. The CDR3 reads CAWILNRVTEAFF. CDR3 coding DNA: TGTGCCTGGATACTCAACAGGGTGACTGAAGCTTTCTTT.

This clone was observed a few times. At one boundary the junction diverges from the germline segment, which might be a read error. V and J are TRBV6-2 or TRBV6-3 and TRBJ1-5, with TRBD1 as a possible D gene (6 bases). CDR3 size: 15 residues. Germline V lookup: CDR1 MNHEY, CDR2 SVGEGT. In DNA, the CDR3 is TGTGCCAGCCTTCGGGACAAGCCACGCAATCATCCCCAGCATTTT. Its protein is CASLRDKPRNHPQHF.

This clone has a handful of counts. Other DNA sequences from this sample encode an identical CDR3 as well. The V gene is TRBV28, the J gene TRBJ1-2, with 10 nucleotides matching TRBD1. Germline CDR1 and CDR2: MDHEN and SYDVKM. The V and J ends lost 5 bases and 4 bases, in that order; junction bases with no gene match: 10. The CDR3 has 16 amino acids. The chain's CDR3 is CASSPGQGPVSYGYTF. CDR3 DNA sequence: TGTGCCAGCAGTCCGGGACAGGGGCCTGTATCCTATGGCTACACCTTC.

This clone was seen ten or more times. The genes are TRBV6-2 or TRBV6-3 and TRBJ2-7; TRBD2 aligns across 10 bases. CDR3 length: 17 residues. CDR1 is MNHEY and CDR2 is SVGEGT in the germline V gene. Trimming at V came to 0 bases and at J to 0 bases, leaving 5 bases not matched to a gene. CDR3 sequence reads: CASSYSPSGSRSYEQYF. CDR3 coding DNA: TGTGCCAGCAGTTACTCGCCTAGCGGGAGCCGCTCCTACGAGCAGTACTTC.

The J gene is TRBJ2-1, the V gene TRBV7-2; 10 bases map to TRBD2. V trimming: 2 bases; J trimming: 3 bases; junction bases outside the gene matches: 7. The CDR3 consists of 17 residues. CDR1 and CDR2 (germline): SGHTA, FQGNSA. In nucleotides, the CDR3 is TGTGCCAGCAGCTTAAGGCTAGCGGGAGTTTTCTACAATGAGCAGTTCTTC. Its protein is CASSLRLAGVFYNEQFF.